Sequencing of this T cell receptor beta chain was carried out in a study of low-dose radiotherapy and immunotherapy resistance in tumors. Study background: Cohort 1 got 0.5 Gy per fraction every 2 weeks, 6.5 Gy in total. Ipilimumab 1 mg/kg every six weeks, together with nivolumab 240 mg every two weeks, was given intravenously to patients.

Primers used for first-strand cDNA, a TRAV- and TRBV-specific set, covered both alpha and beta chains. The PCR that amplified TCRs ran for 15 to 25 cycles, relying on a constant-region primer and a V-primer adapter. mRNA, after isolation, was amplified by in vitro transcription. TCRdb re-analysed the reads in MiXCR, keeping a single row per CDR3 protein. Here the sample spans 85,000 to 100,000 distinct CDR3 sequences, 9.4% being singletons. This clonotype was seen a handful of times. Germline V gives CDR1 MNHEY, CDR2 SMNVEV (reference sequence). The CDR3 runs to 14 residues. The V end was cut by 0 bases, the J end by 7 bases, with 12 bases between. Time point of the sample: before trial treatment. All eligible patients presented with advanced solid tumors that contained no tumor-infiltrating lymphocytes.

The specimen comprised PBMCs, sampled before treatment. The TCR comes from a male donor with prostate cancer. The V call is TRBV27, the J call TRBJ1-2; weak D call: TRBD1 (5 bases). CDR3: CASSLSMSRAGYTF. The CDR3 DNA is TGTGCCAGCAGTTTATCGATGAGCAGGGCTGGCTACACCTTC.